The 4 T cell receptor beta chains below were found in one sample sequenced in a study of monozygotic twins with inflammatory bowel disease. TCRdb reanalyzed the 5' RACE reads and collapses them to one entry per CDR3 protein, without DNA. Its listing shows 200,000 to 250,000 distinct CDR3 sequences. Sequencing used blood. All receptors derive from a human donor with ulcerative colitis or Crohn's disease, or a healthy co-twin of an affected twin (not recorded which).

The chain has TRBV19 and TRBJ2-2. Germline CDR1 is LNHDA and CDR2 is SQIVND (reference sequence). This CDR3 region has 12 residues. The CDR3 loop is CASSIVAGELFF.

V gene TRBV29-1 combines with J gene TRBJ1-4. The CDR3 has 13 residues. Germline CDR1 SQVTM, CDR2 ANQGSEA. The CDR3 reads CSVRGEGSEKLFF.

V and J are TRBV29-1 and TRBJ1-3. Germline V gene lookup returns CDR1 SQVTM and CDR2 ANQGSEA. This CDR3 has 16 residues. CDR3 region: CSAEGPYGYSGNTIYF.

The V call is TRBV5-1, the J call TRBJ1-1; TCRdb lists TRBD1, though no DNA is available to test this call. The CDR3 sequence is 15 residues long. Germline assignment: CDR1 SGHRS and CDR2 YFSETQ. CDR3 residues: CASSQPTGGGTEAFF.